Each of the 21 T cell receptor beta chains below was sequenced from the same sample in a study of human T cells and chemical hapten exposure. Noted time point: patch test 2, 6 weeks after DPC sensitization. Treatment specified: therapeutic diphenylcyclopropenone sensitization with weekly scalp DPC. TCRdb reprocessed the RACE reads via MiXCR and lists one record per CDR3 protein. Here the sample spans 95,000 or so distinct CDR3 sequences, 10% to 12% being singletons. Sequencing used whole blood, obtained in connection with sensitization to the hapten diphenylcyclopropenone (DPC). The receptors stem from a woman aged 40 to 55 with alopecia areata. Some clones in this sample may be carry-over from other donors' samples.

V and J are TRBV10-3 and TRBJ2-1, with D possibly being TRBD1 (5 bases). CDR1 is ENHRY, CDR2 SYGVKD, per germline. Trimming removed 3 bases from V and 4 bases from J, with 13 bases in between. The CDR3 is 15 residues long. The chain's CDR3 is CAISDERTSYNEQFF. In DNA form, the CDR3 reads TGTGCCATCAGTGACGAGAGGACATCTTACAATGAGCAGTTCTTC.

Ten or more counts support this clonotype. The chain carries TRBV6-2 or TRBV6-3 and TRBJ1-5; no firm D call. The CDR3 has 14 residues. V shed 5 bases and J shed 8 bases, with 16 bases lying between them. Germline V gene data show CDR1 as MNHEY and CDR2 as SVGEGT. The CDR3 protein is CASSPGLAVEPQHF. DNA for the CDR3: TGTGCCAGCAGTCCGGGTCTCGCAGTTGAGCCCCAGCATTTT.

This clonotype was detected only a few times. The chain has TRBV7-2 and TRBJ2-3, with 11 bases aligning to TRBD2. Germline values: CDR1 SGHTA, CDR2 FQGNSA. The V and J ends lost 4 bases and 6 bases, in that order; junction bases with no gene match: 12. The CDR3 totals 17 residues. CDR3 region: CASSSLASGGPGDTQYF. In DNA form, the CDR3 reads TGTGCCAGCAGCTCACTAGCTAGCGGGGGGCCTGGGGATACGCAGTATTTT. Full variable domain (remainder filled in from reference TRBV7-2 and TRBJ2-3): GAGVSQSPSNKVTEKGKDVELRCDPISGHTALYWYRQSLGQGLEFLIYFQGNSAPDKSGLPSDRFSAERTGGSVSTLTIQRTQQEDSAVYLCASSSLASGGPGDTQYFGPGTRLTVL.

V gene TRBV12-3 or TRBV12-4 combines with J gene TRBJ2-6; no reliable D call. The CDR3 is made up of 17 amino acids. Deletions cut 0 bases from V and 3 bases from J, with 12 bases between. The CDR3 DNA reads TGTGCCAGCAGTTTAGCCAGGCTGAGCTATGGGGCCAACGTCCTGACTTTC. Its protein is CASSLARLSYGANVLTF.

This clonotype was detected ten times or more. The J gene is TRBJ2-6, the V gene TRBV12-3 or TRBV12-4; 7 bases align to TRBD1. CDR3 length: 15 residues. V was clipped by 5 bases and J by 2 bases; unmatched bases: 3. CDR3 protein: CASSPGTAGANVLTF. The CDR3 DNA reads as TGTGCCAGCAGTCCCGGGACAGCTGGGGCCAACGTCCTGACTTTC.

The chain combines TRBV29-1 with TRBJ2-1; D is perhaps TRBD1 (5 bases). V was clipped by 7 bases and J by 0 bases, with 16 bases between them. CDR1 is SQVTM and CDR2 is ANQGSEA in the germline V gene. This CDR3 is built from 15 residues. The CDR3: CSARERADSYNEQFF. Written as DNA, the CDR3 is TGCAGCGCCAGGGAACGGGCTGACTCCTACAATGAGCAGTTCTTC.

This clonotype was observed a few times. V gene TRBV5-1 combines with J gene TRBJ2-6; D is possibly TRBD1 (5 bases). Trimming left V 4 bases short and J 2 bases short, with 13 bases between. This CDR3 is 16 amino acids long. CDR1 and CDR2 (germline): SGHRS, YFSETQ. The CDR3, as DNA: TGCGCCAGCAGCCTCGTGGCAGGGCCTGGGGCCAACGTCCTGACTTTC. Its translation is CASSLVAGPGANVLTF. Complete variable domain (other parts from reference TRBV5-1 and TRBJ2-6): KAGVTQTPRYLIKTRGQQVTLSCSPISGHRSVSWYQQTPGQGLQFLFEYFSETQRNKGNFPGRFSGRQFSNSRSEMNVSTLELGDSALYLCASSLVAGPGANVLTFGAGSRLTVL.

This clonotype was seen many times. The CDR3 protein is CASSSQGIGTDTQYF. The CDR3 DNA reads as TGCGCCAGCAGCTCACAGGGGATTGGCACAGATACGCAGTATTTT. This chain connects TRBV5-1 to TRBJ2-3, with TRBD1 matching over 7 bases. Losses at the gene ends were 3 bases for V and 1 base for J; bases not matched to a gene: 5. From germline, CDR1 is SGHRS and CDR2 YFSETQ. The CDR3 runs to 15 residues.

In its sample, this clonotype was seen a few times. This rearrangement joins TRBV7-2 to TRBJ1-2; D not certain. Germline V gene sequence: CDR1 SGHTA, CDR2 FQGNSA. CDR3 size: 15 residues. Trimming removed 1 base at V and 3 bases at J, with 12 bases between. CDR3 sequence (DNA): TGTGCCAGCAGCTTAGTGCTGGGCCAGGACTATGGCTACACCTTC. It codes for CASSLVLGQDYGYTF.

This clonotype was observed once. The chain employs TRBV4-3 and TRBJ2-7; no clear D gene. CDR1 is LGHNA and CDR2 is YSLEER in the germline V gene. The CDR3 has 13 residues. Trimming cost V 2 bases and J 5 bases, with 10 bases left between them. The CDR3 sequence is CASSQQLGDEQYF. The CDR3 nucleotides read TGCGCCAGCAGCCAACAGCTTGGCGACGAGCAGTACTTC.

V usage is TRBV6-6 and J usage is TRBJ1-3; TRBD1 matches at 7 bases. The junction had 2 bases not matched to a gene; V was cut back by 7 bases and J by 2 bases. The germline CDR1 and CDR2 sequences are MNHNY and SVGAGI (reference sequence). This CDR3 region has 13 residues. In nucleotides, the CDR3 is TGTGCCAGCATTCAGGGGGCTGGAAACACCATATATTTT. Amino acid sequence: CASIQGAGNTIYF.

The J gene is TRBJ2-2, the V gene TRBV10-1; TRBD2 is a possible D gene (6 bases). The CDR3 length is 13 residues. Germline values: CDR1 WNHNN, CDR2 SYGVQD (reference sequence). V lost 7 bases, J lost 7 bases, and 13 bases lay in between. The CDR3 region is CASMGGSSGELFF. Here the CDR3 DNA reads TGCGCCAGCATGGGAGGTTCCAGCGGGGAGCTGTTTTTT.

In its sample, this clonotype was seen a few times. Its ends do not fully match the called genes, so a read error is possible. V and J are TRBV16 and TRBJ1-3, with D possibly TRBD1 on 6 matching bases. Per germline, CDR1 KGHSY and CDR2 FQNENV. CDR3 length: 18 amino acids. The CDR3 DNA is TGTGCCAGCAGCCACCGCCCCTGGCAGGGGAACTCTGAAAACACCATATATTTT. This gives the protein CASSHRPWQGNSENTIYF.

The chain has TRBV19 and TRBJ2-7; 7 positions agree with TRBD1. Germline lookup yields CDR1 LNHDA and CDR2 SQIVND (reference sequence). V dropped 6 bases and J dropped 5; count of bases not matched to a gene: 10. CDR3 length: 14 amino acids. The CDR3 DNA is TGTGCCAGTAGACATACTGACAGGGACAACGAGCAGTACTTC. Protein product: CASRHTDRDNEQYF. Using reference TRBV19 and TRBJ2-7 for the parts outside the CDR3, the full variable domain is DGGITQSPKYLFRKEGQNVTLSCEQNLNHDAMYWYRQDPGQGLRLIYYSQIVNDFQKGDIAEGYSVSREKKESFPLTVTSAQKNPTAFYLCASRHTDRDNEQYFGPGTRLTVT.

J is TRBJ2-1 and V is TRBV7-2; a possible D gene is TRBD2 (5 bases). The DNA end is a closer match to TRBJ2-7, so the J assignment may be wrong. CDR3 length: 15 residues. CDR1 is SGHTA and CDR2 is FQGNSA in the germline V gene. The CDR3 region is CASSRREVSYNEQYF. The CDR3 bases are TGTGCCAGCAGCAGACGGGAAGTTTCCTACAATGAGCAGTACTTC.

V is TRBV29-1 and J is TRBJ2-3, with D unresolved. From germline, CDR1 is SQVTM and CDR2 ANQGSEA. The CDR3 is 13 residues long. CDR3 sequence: CTGTHGSTDTQYF. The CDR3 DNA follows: TGCACCGGAACCCACGGGAGCACAGATACGCAGTATTTT.

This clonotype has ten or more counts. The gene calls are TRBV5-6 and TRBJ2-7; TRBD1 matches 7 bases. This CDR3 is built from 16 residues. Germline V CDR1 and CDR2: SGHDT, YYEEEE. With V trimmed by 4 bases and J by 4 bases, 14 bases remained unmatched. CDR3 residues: CASSPQPGQSRYEQYF. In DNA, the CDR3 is TGTGCCAGCAGCCCTCAACCGGGACAGAGTAGATACGAGCAGTACTTC.

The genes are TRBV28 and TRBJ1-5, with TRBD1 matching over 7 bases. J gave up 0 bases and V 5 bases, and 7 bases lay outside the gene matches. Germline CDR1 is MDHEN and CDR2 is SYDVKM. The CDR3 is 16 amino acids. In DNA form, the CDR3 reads TGTGCCAGCAGTGTATTCAGGGGGTCTAGCAATCAGCCCCAGCATTTT. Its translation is CASSVFRGSSNQPQHF.

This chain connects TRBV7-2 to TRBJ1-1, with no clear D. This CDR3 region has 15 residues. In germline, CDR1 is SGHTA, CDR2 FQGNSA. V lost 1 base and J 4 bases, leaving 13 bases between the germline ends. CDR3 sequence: CASSLDPLPGTEAFF. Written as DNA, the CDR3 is TGTGCCAGCAGCTTAGATCCCTTACCTGGCACTGAAGCTTTCTTT.

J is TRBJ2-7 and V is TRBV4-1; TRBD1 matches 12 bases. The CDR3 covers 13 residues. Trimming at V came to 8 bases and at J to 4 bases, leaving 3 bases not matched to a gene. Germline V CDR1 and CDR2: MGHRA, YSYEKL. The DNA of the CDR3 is TGCGCCAGCGGGACAGGGGGCGCGTACGAGCAGTACTTC. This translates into CASGTGGAYEQYF.

The CDR3 is CASSPGTSGSSGELFF. The CDR3 nucleotides read TGTGCCAGCAGTCCAGGGACTAGCGGGAGTTCCGGGGAGCTGTTTTTT. The chain employs TRBV12-3 or TRBV12-4 and TRBJ2-2, with TRBD2 matching 14 bases. The CDR3 sequence is 16 residues long. Losses at the gene ends were 5 bases for V and 6 bases for J; bases not matched to a gene: 5.